One sample yielded the 3 T cell receptor beta chains listed below, sequenced in a study of T cell responses to AZD1222 COVID-19 vaccine. The protocol was immunoSEQ multiplex PCR, while the TCRdb copy is restricted to in-frame clones and leaves out a portion. The table includes 150,000 to 200,000 clones, 85% to 95% detected once. The sequences come from peripheral blood, collected on day 0 of AZD1222 vaccination. The receptors here all came from an adult in good health.

The J gene is TRBJ1-3, the V gene TRBV9, with D maybe TRBD1 (5 bases). Germline V CDR1 and CDR2: SGDLS, YYNGEE. The CDR3 totals 14 residues. Trimming removed 4 bases at V and 0 bases at J, with 8 bases between. CDR3 protein: CASSPGGSGNTIYF. The CDR3 DNA reads as TGTGCCAGCAGCCCGGGGGGCTCTGGAAACACCATATATTTT.

The chain combines TRBV14 with TRBJ2-3; D call uncertain. The germline CDR1 and CDR2 sequences are SGHDN and FVKESK. V was clipped by 2 bases and J by 2 bases, with 8 bases between them. The CDR3 is 14 amino acids. CDR3: CASSQKEITDTQYF. As DNA, the CDR3 is TGTGCCAGCAGCCAAAAGGAAATCACAGATACGCAGTATTTT.

The chain combines TRBV4-1 with TRBJ1-1; D remains ambiguous. V gave up 4 bases and J gave up 2 bases, with 11 bases separating them. This CDR3 contains 14 residues. The germline V gene encodes CDR1 MGHRA and CDR2 YSYEKL. CDR3 in amino acids: CASSLSAANTEAFF. In DNA, the CDR3 is TGCGCCAGCAGCCTTAGCGCGGCCAACACTGAAGCTTTCTTT.